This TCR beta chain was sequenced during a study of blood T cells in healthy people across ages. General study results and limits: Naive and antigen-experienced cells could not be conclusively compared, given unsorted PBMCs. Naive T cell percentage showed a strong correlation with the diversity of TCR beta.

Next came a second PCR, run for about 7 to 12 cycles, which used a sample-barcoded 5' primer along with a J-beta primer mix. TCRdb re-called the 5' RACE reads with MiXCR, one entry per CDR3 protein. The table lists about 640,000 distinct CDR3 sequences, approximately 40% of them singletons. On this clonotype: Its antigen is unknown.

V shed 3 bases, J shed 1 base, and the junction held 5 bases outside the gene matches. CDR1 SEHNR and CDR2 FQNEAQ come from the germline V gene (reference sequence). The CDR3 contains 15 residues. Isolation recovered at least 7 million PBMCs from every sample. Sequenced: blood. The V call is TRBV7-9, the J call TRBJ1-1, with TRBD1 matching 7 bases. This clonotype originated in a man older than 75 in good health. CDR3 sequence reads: CASSFTGTANTEAFF. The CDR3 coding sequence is TGTGCCAGCAGCTTCACCGGGACAGCGAACACTGAAGCTTTCTTT.